These 4 T cell receptor beta chains were all obtained from the same sample, sequenced in a study of T cell responses to AZD1222 COVID-19 vaccine. Sequencing used immunoSEQ multiplex PCR; TCRdb keeps in-frame clones, though not all of them. The table lists roughly 150,000 clones, around nine tenths of them singletons. This specimen consisted of peripheral blood, obtained after recovery from COVID-19. All receptors derive from an adult who had recovered from COVID-19.

V is TRBV12-3 or TRBV12-4 and J is TRBJ2-7; no reliable D call. The CDR3 extends over 12 amino acids. Trimming took off 8 bases at V and 0 bases at J, with 8 bases between the two ends. CDR3 in amino acids: CASGGSSYEQYF. Written as DNA, the CDR3 is TGTGCCAGCGGCGGCTCCTCCTACGAGCAGTACTTC.

The chain carries TRBV2 and TRBJ1-2; 8 nucleotides agree with TRBD1. V was clipped by 2 bases and J by 5 bases; unmatched bases: 10. The CDR3 length is 16 residues. Germline V CDR1 and CDR2: SNHLY, FYNNEI. In DNA form, the CDR3 reads TGTGCCAGCAGTGAAAATCAGGGGGCCGGGAGTTATGGCTACACCTTC. Translating it yields CASSENQGAGSYGYTF.

The chain joins TRBV9 to TRBJ2-7; tentatively, D is TRBD2 (6 bases). Germline lookup yields CDR1 SGDLS and CDR2 YYNGEE. This CDR3 is 13 amino acids long. The germline V and J ends were trimmed by 4 bases and 1 base, with 9 bases remaining between them. The CDR3 DNA sequence: TGTGCCAGCAGCTTGGCGGGATCCTACGAGCAGTACTTC. It specifies CASSLAGSYEQYF.

The rearrangement links TRBV15 to TRBJ2-1; unclear D gene. Germline-derived CDR1 and CDR2 are LNHNV and YYDKDF (reference sequence). Deletions cut 0 bases from V and 2 bases from J, with 11 bases between. The CDR3 is 16 amino acids. The CDR3 is CATSRDPTGTYNEQFF. The CDR3 coding sequence is TGTGCCACCAGCAGAGATCCCACGGGTACCTACAATGAGCAGTTCTTC.